This T cell receptor beta chain was identified during a study of cytomegalovirus exposure and HLA in healthy donors. Study-wide results and limits: The study flagged roughly 150 TCR beta chains as cytomegalovirus-associated. As immune exposure information, only CMV serostatus was available.

Points on this clone: The target antigen is unknown.

These donors counted as nominally healthy when sampled, but unrecorded immune exposures were likely. Per germline, CDR1 SGDLS and CDR2 YYNGEE. V lost 1 base and J 1 base, leaving 16 bases between the germline ends. The CDR3 loop spans 17 amino acids. PCR was performed using 60 Vbeta and 13 Jbeta primers. TCRdb's table, derived via immunoSEQ multiplex PCR, lists solely in-frame clones and lacks some. The sample holds around 110,000 clones, around 74% seen once. Source material: PBMCs. The receptor was derived from a woman between 18 and 29 years old in good health and CMV-seronegative. J is TRBJ2-3 and V is TRBV9; D might be TRBD2 (7 bases). The CDR3 DNA reads as TGTGCCAGCAGCGTAATAGGGGGGGGGCCCGGCACAGATACGCAGTATTTT. It codes for CASSVIGGGPGTDTQYF.